This T cell receptor (beta chain) was obtained from a study of CD4+ T cells in melanoma. Notes on the study in general: CD8+ T cell, macrophage and B cell function reportedly correlated with neoantigen-specific CD4+ T cells.

The protocol was immunoSEQ multiplex PCR, while the TCRdb copy is restricted to in-frame clones and leaves out a portion. The table lists over 15,000 clones, approximately 76% of them singletons, with roughly 12% in the top ten. To note about this clone: Antigen: not known.

The sequenced sample consisted of cells from a culture (not recorded whether cultured in vitro). The receptor's source is a human donor with melanoma.

The CDR3 region has the DNA TGTGCCAGCAGCTACGGGACTAGCCCTGGGGCCAACGTCCTGACTTTC. Its protein product is CASSYGTSPGANVLTF. The chain employs TRBV2 and TRBJ2-6; 9 nucleotides agree with TRBD2. This CDR3 has 16 amino acids. Per germline, CDR1 SNHLY and CDR2 FYNNEI. V gave up 6 bases and J gave up 2 bases; unmatched junction bases: 5.